The 21 T cell receptor beta chains presented below share a single source sample, sequenced in a study of T cell responses to AZD1222 COVID-19 vaccine. Produced via immunoSEQ multiplex PCR; TCRdb's table is partial and in-frame only. The profile covers tens of thousands of clones, with around 87% appearing a single time and approximately 5% taken by the ten largest. The material was peripheral blood, obtained on day 0 of MenACWY control vaccination. Receptor source: an adult in good health.

The rearrangement uses TRBV30 and TRBJ1-2; the D is unclear. Germline V gene data show CDR1 as GTSNPN and CDR2 as SVGIG (reference sequence). The CDR3 is 13 residues long. V shed 0 bases and J shed 8 bases, with 13 bases lying between them. The CDR3 nucleotides are TGTGCCTGGAGTGTGTCCCGCGGGCTAGGCTACACCTTC. Residues: CAWSVSRGLGYTF.

The gene calls are TRBV2 and TRBJ2-7; 7 positions match TRBD1. Trimming removed 4 bases from V and 0 bases from J; junction bases left unmatched: 18. Per germline, CDR1 SNHLY and CDR2 FYNNEI. CDR3 length: 19 residues. This chain's CDR3 is CASSGPLTYGTASSYEQYF. The CDR3 nucleotides are TGTGCCAGCAGTGGCCCCCTCACCTACGGGACAGCGAGCTCCTACGAGCAGTACTTC.

CDR3 DNA sequence: TGCGCCAGCAGACTAGCGGCCTTGAACACCGGGGAGCTGTTTTTT. Encoded protein: CASRLAALNTGELFF. The rearrangement uses TRBV5-1 and TRBJ2-2; TRBD2 aligns across 8 bases. In germline, CDR1 is SGHRS, CDR2 YFSETQ. This CDR3 spans 15 amino acids. Trimming took 5 bases from V and 1 from J; bases not matched to a gene: 4.

This sequence joins TRBV6-5 and TRBJ2-7; D call uncertain. CDR3 length: 12 residues. Trimming pared 6 bases from V and 3 bases from J, leaving 9 bases between. Germline values: CDR1 MNHEY, CDR2 SVGAGI. CDR3 protein: CASRRQGYEQYF. The DNA of the CDR3 is TGTGCCAGCAGGAGACAAGGCTACGAGCAGTACTTC.

V and J are TRBV7-2 and TRBJ1-4; 9 bases fit TRBD1. Germline loops: CDR1 SGHTA, CDR2 FQGNSA. This CDR3 has 15 amino acids. The ends lost 6 bases at V and 5 bases at J; junction bases unmatched: 7. The CDR3, as DNA: TGTGCCAGCAGACCTACAGGGGGCTTAAATGAAAAACTGTTTTTT. This sequence encodes CASRPTGGLNEKLFF.

This clone was detected only a few times. The J gene is TRBJ2-7, the V gene TRBV4-3; TRBD2 agrees at 10 bases. With V trimmed by 3 bases and J by 2 bases, 1 base remained unmatched. This CDR3 spans 14 amino acids. Germline CDR1 LGHNA, CDR2 YSLEER. This CDR3 is CASSHGLAAYEQYF. DNA of the CDR3: TGCGCCAGCAGCCATGGACTAGCGGCCTACGAGCAGTACTTC.

The rearrangement links TRBV9 to TRBJ2-7; D gene unclear. Per the germline V gene, CDR1 is SGDLS and CDR2 is YYNGEE. The CDR3 is 16 amino acids. V shed 0 bases and J shed 0 bases, with 13 bases lying between them. The CDR3, as DNA: TGTGCCAGCAGCGTAGGTCCAGGAATTAGCTCCTACGAGCAGTACTTC. Its protein product is CASSVGPGISSYEQYF.

A single count supports this clone. This chain connects TRBV7-2 to TRBJ2-3; D might be TRBD2 (6 bases). Germline CDR1 SGHTA, CDR2 FQGNSA. CDR3 length: 16 residues. V lost 2 bases to trimming and J lost 5 bases, with 17 bases between them. CDR3 sequence: CASSLLFGDSQDTQYF. The CDR3 DNA is TGTGCCAGCAGCTTATTGTTCGGGGACTCACAAGATACGCAGTATTTT.

The chain is built from TRBV6-6 and TRBJ1-5; 8 bases are a match to TRBD1. The J segment lost 4 bases and the V segment lost 4 bases, leaving 6 bases of the junction unmatched. The CDR3 is 15 residues long. Germline V gene sequence: CDR1 MNHNY, CDR2 SVGAGI (reference sequence). The CDR3 spells CASSLPGQANQPQHF. In nucleotides, the CDR3 is TGTGCCAGCAGTTTGCCGGGACAGGCGAATCAGCCCCAGCATTTT.

The rearrangement joins TRBV7-8 to TRBJ1-5, with unresolved D. This CDR3 contains 13 residues. The ends were cut back, 1 base at V and 9 bases at J, with 10 bases in the middle. The germline CDR1 and CDR2 sequences are SGHVS and FQNEAQ. CDR3 sequence reads: CASSLGSLLPQHF. The CDR3 bases are TGTGCCAGCAGCTTAGGGTCCCTTTTGCCCCAGCATTTT.

The chain joins TRBV4-2 to TRBJ2-7; maybe TRBD2 (5 bases). The V gene's germline CDR1 is LGHNA and CDR2 YNFKEQ. The length of the CDR3 is 15 residues. V gave up 3 bases and J gave up 3 bases, with 15 bases separating them. The CDR3 bases are TGTGCCAGCAGCCAGGAGGACGGGCAAAACTACGAGCAGTACTTC. Its protein product is CASSQEDGQNYEQYF.

The genes are TRBV28 and TRBJ1-2; 7 positions match TRBD1. This CDR3 has 13 residues. CDR1 MDHEN and CDR2 SYDVKM come from the germline V gene. J was trimmed by 2 bases and V by 5 bases; bases with no gene match: 2. CDR3: CASSQGQNYGYTF. The DNA of the CDR3 is TGTGCCAGCAGTCAGGGACAGAACTATGGCTACACCTTC.

The CDR3, as DNA: TGTGCCAGCAGCCAAGTTATAGACGGACAGGACACCGGGGAGCTGTTTTTT. Translating it yields CASSQVIDGQDTGELFF. The chain has TRBV4-2 and TRBJ2-2; 7 bases fit TRBD1. This CDR3 contains 17 residues. Germline CDR1 is LGHNA and CDR2 is YNFKEQ. The J segment lost 3 bases and the V segment lost 1 base, leaving 8 bases of the junction unmatched.

The table lists this clone with a count of one. The gene calls are TRBV5-1 and TRBJ2-7; TRBD1 matches 10 bases. This CDR3 contains 16 residues. The junction had 9 bases not matched to a gene; V was cut back by 4 bases and J by 2 bases. Germline V CDR1 and CDR2: SGHRS, YFSETQ. CDR3 sequence reads: CASSPFMDRGTYEQYF. In DNA, the CDR3 is TGCGCCAGCAGCCCGTTCATGGACAGGGGGACCTACGAGCAGTACTTC.

The chain is built from TRBV30 and TRBJ1-1; no definite D call. This CDR3 region has 12 residues. Trimming removed 5 bases from V and 11 bases from J, with 18 bases in between. The V gene's germline CDR1 is GTSNPN and CDR2 SVGIG (reference sequence). The CDR3 DNA is TGTGCCTGGGATGAAGACGGAGTCGTTGCTTTCTTT. Encoded protein: CAWDEDGVVAFF.

The rearrangement links TRBV7-9 to TRBJ1-6; possibly TRBD1 for D (6 bases). Trimming took off 8 bases at V and 0 bases at J, with 14 bases between the two ends. The CDR3 contains 16 residues. Germline V gene lookup returns CDR1 SEHNR and CDR2 FQNEAQ (reference sequence). CDR3 region: CASGGQRSSYNSPLHF. The CDR3, as DNA: TGTGCCAGCGGAGGACAGAGGAGCTCCTATAATTCACCCCTCCACTTT.

There are a few counts of this clone. This chain links TRBV7-8 with TRBJ1-5, with 8 bases identical to TRBD1. CDR3 length: 22 amino acids. Germline V lookup: CDR1 SGHVS, CDR2 FQNEAQ. Trimming cost V 0 bases and J 0 bases; bases outside gene matches: 19. CDR3 nucleotide sequence: TGTGCCAGCAGCTTAGCGCCTACGGCCAGTGAGGTGACAGGGGATAGCAATCAGCCCCAGCATTTT. Protein: CASSLAPTASEVTGDSNQPQHF. Looking up the rest from reference TRBV7-8 and TRBJ1-5 gives the full variable domain: GAGVSQSPRYKVAKRGQDVALRCDPISGHVSLFWYQQALGQGPEFLTYFQNEAQLDKSGLPSDRFFAERPEGSVSTLKIQRTQQEDSAVYLCASSLAPTASEVTGDSNQPQHFGDGTRLSIL.

V usage is TRBV29-1 and J usage is TRBJ1-2; D possibly corresponds to TRBD1 (6 bases). Trimming removed 7 bases from V and 8 bases from J, with 17 bases in between. This CDR3 region has 12 residues. CDR1 is SQVTM, CDR2 ANQGSEA, per germline. CDR3 sequence (DNA): TGCAGCGCCGGACAGCCCCCGGGCGGCTACACCTTC. Translated: CSAGQPPGGYTF.

This rearrangement joins TRBV30 to TRBJ1-1; D unresolved. Between the trimmed V and J ends, which lost 1 base and 0 bases, there was a span of 18 bases. This CDR3 has 17 residues. CDR1 and CDR2 (germline): GTSNPN, SVGIG (reference sequence). The CDR3 reads CAWSGSSRQRMNTEAFF. As DNA, the CDR3 is TGTGCCTGGAGTGGGTCTTCGAGGCAGAGGATGAACACTGAAGCTTTCTTT.

V and J are TRBV10-3 and TRBJ1-2; tentative D call: TRBD1 (5 bases). The V and J ends lost 3 bases and 2 bases respectively, with 7 bases between them. The CDR3 extends over 13 amino acids. CDR1 is ENHRY, CDR2 SYGVKD, per germline. The CDR3 loop is CAISEPGNYGYTF. The DNA of the CDR3 is TGTGCCATCAGTGAACCAGGGAACTATGGCTACACCTTC.

This clone has just a few counts. The V call is TRBV29-1, the J call TRBJ1-1; 7 nucleotides match TRBD1. Germline loops: CDR1 SQVTM, CDR2 ANQGSEA. The CDR3 consists of 12 residues. Trimming removed 7 bases from V and 3 bases from J; junction bases left unmatched: 5. The DNA for the CDR3 is TGCAGCGGTAGGGACAGCTACACTGAAGCTTTCTTT. Translating it yields CSGRDSYTEAFF.